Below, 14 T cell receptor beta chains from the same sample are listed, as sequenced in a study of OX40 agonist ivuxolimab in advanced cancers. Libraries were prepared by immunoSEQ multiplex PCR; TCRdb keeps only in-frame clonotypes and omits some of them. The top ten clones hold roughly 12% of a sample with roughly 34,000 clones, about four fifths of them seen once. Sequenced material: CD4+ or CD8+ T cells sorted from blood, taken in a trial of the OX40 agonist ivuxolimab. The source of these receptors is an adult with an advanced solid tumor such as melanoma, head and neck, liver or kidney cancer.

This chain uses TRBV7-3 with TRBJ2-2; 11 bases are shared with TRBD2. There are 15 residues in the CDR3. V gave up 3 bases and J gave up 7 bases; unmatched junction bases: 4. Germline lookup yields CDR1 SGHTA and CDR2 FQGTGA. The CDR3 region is CASSLTSGIGGELFF. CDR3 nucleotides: TGTGCCAGCAGCTTGACTAGCGGGATTGGCGGGGAGCTGTTTTTT.

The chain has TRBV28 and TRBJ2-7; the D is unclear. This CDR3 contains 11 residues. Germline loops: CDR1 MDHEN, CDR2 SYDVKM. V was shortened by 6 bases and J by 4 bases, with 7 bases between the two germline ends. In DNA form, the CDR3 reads TGTGCCAGCAGATTGATGTACGAGCAGTACTTC. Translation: CASRLMYEQYF. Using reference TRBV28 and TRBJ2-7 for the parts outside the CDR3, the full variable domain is DVKVTQSSRYLVKRTGEKVFLECVQDMDHENMFWYRQDPGLGLRLIYFSYDVKMKEKGDIPEGYSVSREKKERFSLILESASTNQTSMYLCASRLMYEQYFGPGTRLTVT.

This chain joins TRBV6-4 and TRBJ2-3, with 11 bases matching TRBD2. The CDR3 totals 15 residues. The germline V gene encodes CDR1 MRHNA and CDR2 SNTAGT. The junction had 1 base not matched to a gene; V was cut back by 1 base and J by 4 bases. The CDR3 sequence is CASSDFSGGADTQYF. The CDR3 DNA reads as TGTGCCAGCAGTGACTTTAGCGGGGGGGCAGATACGCAGTATTTT.

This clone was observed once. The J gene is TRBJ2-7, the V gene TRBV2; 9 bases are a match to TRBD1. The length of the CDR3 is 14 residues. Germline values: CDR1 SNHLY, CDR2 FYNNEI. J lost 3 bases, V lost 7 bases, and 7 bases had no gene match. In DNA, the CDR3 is TGTGCCAGCACCGACAGGGGGTTTCGCTACGAGCAGTACTTC. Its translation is CASTDRGFRYEQYF. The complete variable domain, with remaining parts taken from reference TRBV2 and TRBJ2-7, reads EPEVTQTPSHQVTQMGQEVILRCVPISNHLYFYWYRQILGQKVEFLVSFYNNEISEKSEIFDDQFSVERPDGSNFTLKIRSTKLEDSAMYFCASTDRGFRYEQYFGPGTRLTVT.

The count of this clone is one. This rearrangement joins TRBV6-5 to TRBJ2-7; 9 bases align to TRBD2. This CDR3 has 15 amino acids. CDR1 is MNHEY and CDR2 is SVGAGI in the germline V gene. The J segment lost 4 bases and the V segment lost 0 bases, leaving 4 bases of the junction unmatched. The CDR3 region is CASSYSRGGGYEQYF. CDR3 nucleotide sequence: TGTGCCAGCAGTTACTCGCGGGGGGGCGGGTACGAGCAGTACTTC.

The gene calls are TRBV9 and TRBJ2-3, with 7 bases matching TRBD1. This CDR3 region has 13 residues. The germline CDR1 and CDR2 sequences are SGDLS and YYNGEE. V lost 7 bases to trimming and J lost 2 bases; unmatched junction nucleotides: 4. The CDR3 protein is CASGDRDTDTQYF. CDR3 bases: TGTGCCAGCGGAGACAGGGACACAGATACGCAGTATTTT.

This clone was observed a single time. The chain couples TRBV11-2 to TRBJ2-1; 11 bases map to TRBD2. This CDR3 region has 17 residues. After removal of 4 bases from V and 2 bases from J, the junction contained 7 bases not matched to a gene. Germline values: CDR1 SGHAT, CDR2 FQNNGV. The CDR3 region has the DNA TGTGCCAGCAGCTCCCCCATAGCGGGAGGGCCCTACAATGAGCAGTTCTTC. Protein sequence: CASSSPIAGGPYNEQFF.

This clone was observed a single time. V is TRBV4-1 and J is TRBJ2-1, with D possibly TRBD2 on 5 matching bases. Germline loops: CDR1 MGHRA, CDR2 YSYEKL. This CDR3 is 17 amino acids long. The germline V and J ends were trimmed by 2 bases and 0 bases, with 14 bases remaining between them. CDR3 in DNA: TGCGCCAGCAGCCAACAGCCAGTTGGGAGCTCCTACAATGAGCAGTTCTTC. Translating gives CASSQQPVGSSYNEQFF.

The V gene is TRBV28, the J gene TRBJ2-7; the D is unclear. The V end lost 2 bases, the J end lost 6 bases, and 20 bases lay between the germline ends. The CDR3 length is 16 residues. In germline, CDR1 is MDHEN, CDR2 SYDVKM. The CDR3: CASSLDVWEFHTEQYF. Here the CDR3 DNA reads TGTGCCAGCAGTTTAGATGTATGGGAATTCCATACCGAGCAGTACTTC.

The CDR3 region is CASSLEMNTEAFF. The CDR3 bases are TGTGCCAGCAGCTTAGAGATGAACACTGAAGCTTTCTTT. The V gene is TRBV7-6, the J gene TRBJ1-1; D call uncertain. The CDR3 loop spans 13 amino acids. With 1 base removed from V and 0 bases from J, the gap between germline ends came to 3 bases. The germline gives CDR1 SGHVS, CDR2 FNYEAQ.

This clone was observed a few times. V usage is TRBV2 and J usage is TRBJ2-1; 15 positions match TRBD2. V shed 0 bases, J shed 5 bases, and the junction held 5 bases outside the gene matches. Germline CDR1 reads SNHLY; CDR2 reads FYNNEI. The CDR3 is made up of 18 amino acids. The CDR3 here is CASSEAGTSGGMNNEQFF. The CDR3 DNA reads TGTGCCAGCAGTGAAGCAGGGACTAGCGGGGGGATGAACAATGAGCAGTTCTTC.

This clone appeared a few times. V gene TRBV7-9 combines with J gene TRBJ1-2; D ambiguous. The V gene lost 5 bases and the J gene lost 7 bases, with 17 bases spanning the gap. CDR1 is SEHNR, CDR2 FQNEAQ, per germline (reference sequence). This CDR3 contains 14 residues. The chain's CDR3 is CASSRDGNLAGYTF. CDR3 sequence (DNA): TGTGCCAGCAGCCGCGACGGTAATTTGGCTGGCTACACCTTC. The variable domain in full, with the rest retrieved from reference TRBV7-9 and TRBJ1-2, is DTGVSQNPRHKITKRGQNVTFRCDPISEHNRLYWYRQTLGQGPEFLTYFQNEAQLEKSRLLSDRFSAERPKGSFSTLEIQRTEQGDSAMYLCASSRDGNLAGYTFGSGTRLTVV.

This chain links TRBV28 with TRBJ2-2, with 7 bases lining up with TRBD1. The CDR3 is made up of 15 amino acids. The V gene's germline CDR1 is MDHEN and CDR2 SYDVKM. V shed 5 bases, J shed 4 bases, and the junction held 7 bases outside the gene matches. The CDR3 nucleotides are TGTGCCAGCAGTCCGACAGGGTCGATCACCGGGGAGCTGTTTTTT. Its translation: CASSPTGSITGELFF.

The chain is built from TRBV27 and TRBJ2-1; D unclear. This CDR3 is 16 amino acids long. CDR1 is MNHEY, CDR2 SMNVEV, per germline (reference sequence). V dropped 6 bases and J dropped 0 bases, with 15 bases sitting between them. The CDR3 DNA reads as TGTGCCAGCAGCTTAGACTGGGCGAGCTCCTACAATGAGCAGTTCTTC. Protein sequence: CASSLDWASSYNEQFF.